The sequence of this T cell receptor (beta chain) was determined in a study of T cell repertoires in cytomegalovirus infection. The germline V gene has CDR1 LGHNA and CDR2 YNFKEQ. The CDR3 runs 16 residues. Notes on this clonotype: Sequence at one end of the junction differs from germline and may be a read error.

TCRdb passed the reads through MiXCR, listing each CDR3 protein once. The sample holds more than 500,000 distinct CDR3 sequences, 16% seen once. This receptor was obtained from a human donor in good health (CMV status not recorded). Some clones in this sample may be carry-over from other donors' samples. The specimen was CD8+ T cells from PBMCs. The gene calls are TRBV4-2 and TRBJ2-1; 8 bases align to TRBD2. The CDR3 sequence is CASSQGEAGGHNEHFF. The CDR3 DNA is TGTGCCAGCAGCCAAGGGGAGGCGGGAGGCCACAATGAGCATTTCTTC.